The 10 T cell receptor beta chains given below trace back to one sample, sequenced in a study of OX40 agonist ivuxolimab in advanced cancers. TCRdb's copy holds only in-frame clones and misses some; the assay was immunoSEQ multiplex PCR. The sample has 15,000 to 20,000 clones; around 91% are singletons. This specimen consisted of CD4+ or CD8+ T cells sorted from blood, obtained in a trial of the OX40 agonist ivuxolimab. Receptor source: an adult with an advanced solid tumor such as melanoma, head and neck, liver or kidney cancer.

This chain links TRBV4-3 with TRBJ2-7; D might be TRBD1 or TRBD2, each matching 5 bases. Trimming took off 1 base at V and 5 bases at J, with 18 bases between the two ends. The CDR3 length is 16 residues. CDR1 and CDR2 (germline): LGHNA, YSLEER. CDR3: CASSQGTRGGYHEQYF. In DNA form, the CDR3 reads TGCGCCAGCAGCCAAGGAACCCGTGGGGGTTACCACGAGCAGTACTTC.

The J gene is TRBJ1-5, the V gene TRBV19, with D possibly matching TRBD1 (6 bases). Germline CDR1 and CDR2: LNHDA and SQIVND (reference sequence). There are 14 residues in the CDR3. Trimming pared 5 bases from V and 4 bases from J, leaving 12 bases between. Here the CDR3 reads CASSPRGLNQPQHF. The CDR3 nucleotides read TGTGCCAGTAGTCCTCGGGGGCTTAATCAGCCCCAGCATTTT.

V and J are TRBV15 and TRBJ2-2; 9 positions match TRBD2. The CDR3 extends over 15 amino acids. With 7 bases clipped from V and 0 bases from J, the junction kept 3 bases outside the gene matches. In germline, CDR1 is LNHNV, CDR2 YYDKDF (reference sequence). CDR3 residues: CATKTSGSNTGELFF. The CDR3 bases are TGTGCCACCAAGACTAGCGGATCGAACACCGGGGAGCTGTTTTTT.

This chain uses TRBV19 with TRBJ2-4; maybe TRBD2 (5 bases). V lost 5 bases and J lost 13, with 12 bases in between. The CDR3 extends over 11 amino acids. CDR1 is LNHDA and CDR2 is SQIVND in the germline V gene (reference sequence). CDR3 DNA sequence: TGTGCCAGTAGTTACGGGGTAGTGCAGTACTTC. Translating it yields CASSYGVVQYF.

The CDR3 region has the DNA TGTGCCAGCAGGGGGGGTGAAGCTTTCTTT. Its protein is CASRGGEAFF. The chain is built from TRBV7-2 and TRBJ1-1, with D perhaps matching TRBD1 (5 bases). V was pared by 6 bases and J by 7 bases, with 6 bases between. This CDR3 is built from 10 residues. Germline loops: CDR1 SGHTA, CDR2 FQGNSA.

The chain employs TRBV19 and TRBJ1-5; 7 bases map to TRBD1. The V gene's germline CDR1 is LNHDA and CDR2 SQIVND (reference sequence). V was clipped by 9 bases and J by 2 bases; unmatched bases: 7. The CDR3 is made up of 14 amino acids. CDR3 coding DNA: TGTGCCAGCCGACAGGGTGGGGGCAATCAGCCCCAGCATTTT. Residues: CASRQGGGNQPQHF.

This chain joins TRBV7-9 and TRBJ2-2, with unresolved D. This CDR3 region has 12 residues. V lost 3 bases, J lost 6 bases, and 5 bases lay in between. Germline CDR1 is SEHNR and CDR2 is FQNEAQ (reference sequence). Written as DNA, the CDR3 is TGTGCCAGCAGCTTCCCACCCGGGGAGCTGTTTTTT. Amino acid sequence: CASSFPPGELFF.

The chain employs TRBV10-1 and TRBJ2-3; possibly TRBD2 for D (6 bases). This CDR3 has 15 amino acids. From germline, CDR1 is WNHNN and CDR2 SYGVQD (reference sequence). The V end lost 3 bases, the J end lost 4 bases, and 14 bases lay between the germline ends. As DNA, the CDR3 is TGCGCCAGCAGTGATCCTAGCGAAACGGCAGATACGCAGTATTTT. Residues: CASSDPSETADTQYF.

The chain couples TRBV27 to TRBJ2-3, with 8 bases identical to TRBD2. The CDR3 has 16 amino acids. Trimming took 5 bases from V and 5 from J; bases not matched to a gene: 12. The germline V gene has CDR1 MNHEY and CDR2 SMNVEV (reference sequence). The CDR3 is CASSVQGAGVQDTQYF. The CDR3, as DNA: TGTGCCAGCAGTGTACAGGGAGCGGGAGTTCAAGATACGCAGTATTTT.

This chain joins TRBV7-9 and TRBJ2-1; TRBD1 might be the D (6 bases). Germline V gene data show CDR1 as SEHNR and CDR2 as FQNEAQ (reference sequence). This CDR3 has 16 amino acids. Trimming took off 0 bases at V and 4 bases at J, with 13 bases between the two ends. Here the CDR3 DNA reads TGTGCCAGCAGCTTAGCGTCAGGGGTCGGTTACAATGAGCAGTTCTTC. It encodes CASSLASGVGYNEQFF. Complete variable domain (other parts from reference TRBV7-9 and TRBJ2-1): DTGVSQNPRHKITKRGQNVTFRCDPISEHNRLYWYRQTLGQGPEFLTYFQNEAQLEKSRLLSDRFSAERPKGSFSTLEIQRTEQGDSAMYLCASSLASGVGYNEQFFGPGTRLTVL.